This is a list of T cell receptor beta chains from one sample in a study of shared clonotypes between healthy human individuals. Profiled with immunoSEQ multiplex PCR; TCRdb holds only in-frame clones, not every one. Among under 600,000 clones listed, more than 95% were seen once. Sequences were obtained from naive CD4+ T cells sorted from blood. The receptors stem from a woman in her 30s in good health. CDR3s include the opening cysteine and the closing phenylalanine or tryptophan. The order of the fields is J gene, clone size, D gene, V gene, CDR3 DNA, CDR3 protein. D genes are given only for firm matches. A clone size is listed for some rows: how often the clone was seen (once, few, many), or a class if it is expanded.

>TRBJ2-3|NA|TRBD2|TRBV5-1
TGCGCCAGCAGCTTGGACCCAAGCGGGACCAGCACAGATACGCAGTATTTT
CASSLDPSGTSTDTQYF
>TRBJ1-2|NA|NA|TRBV15
TGTGCCACCAGCCCTCCAGGCAGGACAGTTATTGTCCCTCCGTTGGGCTACACCTTC
CATSPPGRTVIVPPLGYTF
>TRBJ1-4|NA|TRBD1|TRBV28
TGTGCCAGCAGTTTAAAATCGGACCTCAGAACCGGGACAGGGGTTGAAAAACTGTTTTTT
CASSLKSDLRTGTGVEKLFF
>TRBJ2-2|NA|NA|TRBV5-1
TGCGCCAGCAGCTTGGCCCTCGGATCGCGGGACGTAGTTAACACCGGGGAGCTGTTTTTT
CASSLALGSRDVVNTGELFF
>TRBJ1-2|NA|NA|TRBV6-6
TGTGCCAGCAGTCTCGGAAGGGTAGACTATGGCTACACCTTC
CASSLGRVDYGYTF
>TRBJ1-1|NA|TRBD1|TRBV5-1
TGCGCCAGCAGCTCCGGGACAGGGCTAGGGAACACTGAAGCTTTCTTT
CASSSGTGLGNTEAFF
>TRBJ2-3|NA|TRBD2|TRBV15
TGTGCCACCAGCAGATCTAGCGGGAGAACCGATACGCAGTATTTT
CATSRSSGRTDTQYF
>TRBJ1-1|once|NA|TRBV14
TGTGCCAGCAGCCAAGGGCAGGCGAACACTGAAGCTTTCTTT
CASSQGQANTEAFF
>TRBJ2-1|few|NA|TRBV6-1
TGTGCCAGCAGGACTTTAAGCGGAGGGAGCCATGAGCAGTTCTTC
CASRTLSGGSHEQFF
>TRBJ2-5|NA|NA|TRBV7-8
TGTGCCAGCAGCTCTGACAAGTACCAAGAGACCCAGTACTTC
CASSSDKYQETQYF
>TRBJ2-5|NA|TRBD2|TRBV5-1
TGCGCCAGCAGCTTGGAGGGACTAGCGGGAGAAGAGACCCAGTACTTC
CASSLEGLAGEETQYF
>TRBJ1-4|NA|TRBD1|TRBV19
TGTGCCAGTACCGCGGACAGGGGGTATGAACCTAATGAAAAACTGTTTTTT
CASTADRGYEPNEKLFF
>TRBJ2-5|NA|TRBD2|TRBV7-2
TGTGCCAGCCGATATGGGCTAGCGGGAGAGACCCAGTACTTC
CASRYGLAGETQYF
>TRBJ1-3|NA|NA|TRBV6-1
TGTGCCAGCAGTGAATACAGGTCCTCTGGAAACACCATATATTTT
CASSEYRSSGNTIYF
>TRBJ2-2|once|NA|TRBV6-5
TGTGCCAGCACTAAGCTAGCCAGCGGGGAGCTGTTTTTT
CASTKLASGELFF
>TRBJ2-1|few|NA|TRBV2
TGTGCCAGCTGGGCGGGCAATGAGCAGTTCTTC
CASWAGNEQFF
>TRBJ2-5|NA|NA|TRBV5-1
TGCGCCAGCAGCCCGAAACCGACAGGCCAAGAGACCCAGTACTTC
CASSPKPTGQETQYF
>TRBJ2-3|NA|NA|TRBV28
TGTGCCAGCAGCACCTCTGCATCTAGCACAGATACGCAGTATTTT
CASSTSASSTDTQYF
>TRBJ2-2|NA|NA|TRBV5-6
TGTGCCAGCAGCTTAGCTCCGGGGAACACCGGGGAGCTGTTTTTT
CASSLAPGNTGELFF
>TRBJ2-5|NA|NA|TRBV18
TGTGCCAGCTCACCAACCAGTGTCGAGACCCAGTACTTC
CASSPTSVETQYF
>TRBJ2-7|NA|TRBD1|TRBV18
TGTGCCAGCTCTGCGGGACAGGGGCTCTACGAGCAGTACTTC
CASSAGQGLYEQYF
>TRBJ2-1|NA|NA|TRBV6-5
TGTGCCAGCAGCTACCGGGCCAGCTCCTACAATGAGCAGTTCTTC
CASSYRASSYNEQFF
>TRBJ2-2|NA|NA|TRBV5-1
TGCGCCAGCAGCTCCGGCCGTACCGGGGAGCTGTTTTTT
CASSSGRTGELFF
>TRBJ1-4|NA|TRBD1|TRBV23-1
TGCGCCAGCAGTCGCAAGAACAGGGGCTCAACTAATGAAAAACTGTTTTTT
CASSRKNRGSTNEKLFF
>TRBJ1-5|NA|NA|TRBV19
TGTGCCAGTAGTATGGGGTCCCCCCTTCAGCCCCAGCATTTT
CASSMGSPLQPQHF
>TRBJ1-2|NA|NA|TRBV5-6
TGTGCCAGCAGCTTGGGGTTTCAAAACTATGGCTACACCTTC
CASSLGFQNYGYTF
>TRBJ2-1|NA|TRBD2|TRBV28
TGTGCCAGCAGTCCGCCGGGACTAGCGGTTTACAATGAGCAGTTCTTC
CASSPPGLAVYNEQFF
>TRBJ2-3|NA|TRBD2|TRBV5-6
TGTGCCAGCAGCCACCTAGCGGGAGTGGCAGATACGCAGTATTTT
CASSHLAGVADTQYF
>TRBJ2-1|few|TRBD2|TRBV5-1
TGCGCCAGCAGCTTTAGCGGGAGGTCCCGTGAGCAGTTCTTC
CASSFSGRSREQFF
>TRBJ1-5|NA|NA|TRBV7-7
TGTGCCAGCAGCTTAGCTGGGGAGTATGCTGGTCAGCCCCAGCATTTT
CASSLAGEYAGQPQHF
>TRBJ2-7|NA|NA|TRBV15
TGTGCCACCAGCAGTATCTGGGTTGGCGAGCAGTACTTC
CATSSIWVGEQYF
>TRBJ2-2|NA|NA|TRBV9
TGTGCCAGCAGCGTAGTAGGGACTCCTAACACCGGGGAGCTGTTTTTT
CASSVVGTPNTGELFF
>TRBJ1-2|NA|NA|TRBV6-5
TGTGCCAGCAGTTACTCGAAGTCTCCGGGGCAATTCGGCTACACCTTC
CASSYSKSPGQFGYTF
>TRBJ2-5|NA|NA|TRBV11-2
TGTGCCAGCAGCTCGGACCGAGGGGGGGAGACCCAGTACTTC
CASSSDRGGETQYF
>TRBJ2-7|NA|TRBD2|TRBV5-1
TGCGCCAGCAGCTTGGAGGGTAGCGGGAGCGTTTGGGTCTACGAGCAGTACTTC
CASSLEGSGSVWVYEQYF
>TRBJ2-7|NA|NA|TRBV27
TGTGCCAGCAGTCTCAGACGGGAAGGCAAGCACGAGCAGTACTTC
CASSLRREGKHEQYF
>TRBJ2-3|NA|NA|TRBV7-5
TGTGTCAGAAGCTTAGAAAGCATTTCAGATACGCAGTATTTT
CVRSLESISDTQYF
>TRBJ1-1|NA|TRBD1|TRBV20-1
TGCTGGGACAGGGGTCAGGCCCGGGCTTTCTTT
CWDRGQARAFF
>TRBJ2-1|NA|NA|TRBV9
TGTGCCAGCAGCGCCCTTGGCGAGCACGTCCCCAATGAGCAGTTCTTC
CASSALGEHVPNEQFF
>TRBJ1-5|few|NA|TRBV19
TGTGCCAGTAGTCCGCACGAGGCAGTGCCCCAGCATTTT
CASSPHEAVPQHF
>TRBJ2-3|once|NA|TRBV6-1
TGTGCCAGCAGTGAAGCGAGGGACACCGGCCTGACAGATACGCAGTATTTT
CASSEARDTGLTDTQYF
>TRBJ1-2|NA|TRBD1|TRBV7-2
TGTGCCAGCAGAGGAACCGGGACAGGGATATCCTATGGCTACACCTTC
CASRGTGTGISYGYTF
>TRBJ1-3|NA|NA|TRBV7-9
TGTGCCAGCAGCCCAAAATGGTCGGCGTACTCTGGAAACACCATATATTTT
CASSPKWSAYSGNTIYF
>TRBJ2-3|NA|TRBD1|TRBV5-6
TGTGCCAGCAGCTTGGGACAGGGGAGCAGAAGGACAGATACGCAGTATTTT
CASSLGQGSRRTDTQYF
>TRBJ2-1|NA|TRBD2|TRBV28
TGTGCCAGCAGTTTACCCCCTCTAGCGGGAGCCAGGAATGAGCAGTTCTTC
CASSLPPLAGARNEQFF